This T cell receptor beta chain was captured by sequencing in a study of OX40 agonist ivuxolimab in advanced cancers. Worth noting for this clone: Its antigen is currently unknown.

Whole-study results and caveats: Which antigen the expanded peripheral T cells recognized is unknown.

Sequencing was performed with immunoSEQ multiplex PCR; in TCRdb, only in-frame clones are kept and a portion is missing. The sample consists of around 26,000 clones, roughly 82% of them appearing once. V dropped 3 bases and J dropped 5; count of bases not matched to a gene: 4. The germline gives CDR1 SGDLS, CDR2 YYNGEE. This CDR3 spans 13 amino acids. This material consisted of CD4+ or CD8+ T cells sorted from blood, taken in a trial of the OX40 agonist ivuxolimab. J is TRBJ2-7 and V is TRBV9; 8 bases line up with TRBD2. This TCR derives from an adult with an advanced solid tumor such as melanoma, head and neck, liver or kidney cancer. The CDR3 DNA sequence: TGTGCCAGCAGCGCCTCCGGGGGGGACGAGCAGTACTTC. It encodes CASSASGGDEQYF.